This T cell receptor beta chain emerged from a study of blood T cell repertoires in COVID-19. Study-wide context: There were acute and convalescent COVID-19 samples, and they came from the United States, Italy and Spain. T cells, B-cell-depleted T cells, or PBMCs provided the cDNA or gDNA that served as material.

The V gene's germline CDR1 is SEHNR and CDR2 FQNEAQ (reference sequence). The V gene end was trimmed by 0 bases and the J gene end by 8 bases; junction bases not matched to a gene: 4. The CDR3 is 14 amino acids. Authors' data handling: Amplifying reference gene primers gave estimates of nucleated cell counts. Assay used: immunoSEQ multiplex PCR; TCRdb lists only in-frame clones, some missing. From that table come the V and J calls and clone size; the DNA was used to work out D and trimming. This table has about 150,000 clones, about 88% appearing once. This sequence was found in a woman in her 70s with acute or convalescent COVID-19. Sequenced input: peripheral blood. The chain couples TRBV7-9 to TRBJ1-2; the match to TRBD1 covers 9 bases. This chain's CDR3 is CASSLAGTGNGYTF. The CDR3 DNA reads as TGTGCCAGCAGCTTAGCCGGGACAGGGAACGGCTACACCTTC.